The 30 T cell receptor beta chains reported below all come from one sample, sequenced in a study of control samples from healthy donors and cancer patients. This table comes from immunoSEQ multiplex PCR, and its TCRdb copy is limited to in-frame clones, with some not included. The sample carries roughly 200,000 clones, roughly nine tenths recorded once. Sequenced: blood. Receptor source: a man younger than 40 in good health.

The chain uses TRBV27 and TRBJ1-2; D perhaps matches TRBD1 (6 bases). Germline V gene lookup returns CDR1 MNHEY and CDR2 SMNVEV (reference sequence). V lost 4 bases to trimming and J lost 4 bases, with 13 bases between them. The length of the CDR3 is 14 residues. The DNA for the CDR3 is TGTGCCAGCAGTTCGACAGGTAGATCCTATGGCTACACCTTC. It yields the protein CASSSTGRSYGYTF.

This chain joins TRBV10-2 and TRBJ2-1, with D tentatively TRBD1 (6 bases). This CDR3 contains 15 residues. CDR1 and CDR2 from the germline V gene are WSHSY and SAAADI. Trimming shortened V by 5 bases and J by 5 bases, and 16 bases separated the two germline ends. CDR3 sequence: CASSTGQSGDNEQFF. The CDR3 DNA reads TGCGCCAGCAGTACCGGACAGTCCGGGGACAATGAGCAGTTCTTC.

V gene TRBV12-3 or TRBV12-4 combines with J gene TRBJ2-3; 8 bases map to TRBD2. Trimming took 5 bases from V and 9 from J; bases not matched to a gene: 4. This CDR3 is 12 amino acids long. In DNA form, the CDR3 reads TGTGCCAGCAGTACCTTAGCGGGGACGCAGTATTTT. Its translation: CASSTLAGTQYF.

The CDR3 protein is CATSDNNIGTYGYTF. The DNA for the CDR3 is TGTGCCACCAGTGACAATAATATCGGAACTTATGGCTACACCTTC. The chain is built from TRBV24-1 and TRBJ1-2; no clear D gene. V was shortened by 4 bases and J by 5 bases, with 16 bases between the two germline ends. Germline assignment: CDR1 KGHDR and CDR2 SFDVKD. There are 15 residues in the CDR3.

This clone has ten or more counts. The chain recombines TRBV11-2 with TRBJ1-5; no clear D. In germline, CDR1 is SGHAT, CDR2 FQNNGV. Trimming took 5 bases from V and 3 from J, leaving 8 bases between them. The CDR3 runs to 13 residues. The CDR3 spells CASSPHINQPQHF. The CDR3 DNA reads TGTGCCAGCAGCCCCCACATCAATCAGCCCCAGCATTTT.

The chain has TRBV30 and TRBJ2-7, with 7 bases that match TRBD2. Germline CDR1 GTSNPN, CDR2 SVGIG (reference sequence). The CDR3 consists of 13 residues. V lost 7 bases to trimming and J lost 5 bases; unmatched junction nucleotides: 11. CDR3 amino acids: CASRVAGEDEQYF. The CDR3 region has the DNA TGTGCCTCCCGAGTAGCGGGTGAGGACGAGCAGTACTTC.

This sequence joins TRBV27 and TRBJ2-7; TRBD2 matches 7 bases. The CDR3 is made up of 14 amino acids. The trim removed 7 bases at V and 0 bases at J, leaving 6 bases unmatched. CDR1 and CDR2 (germline): MNHEY, SMNVEV (reference sequence). CDR3 region: CASTIREGSYEQYF. The CDR3 coding sequence is TGTGCCAGCACCATCAGGGAGGGCTCCTACGAGCAGTACTTC.

The V gene is TRBV7-2, the J gene TRBJ1-1, with D perhaps TRBD1 (6 bases). Trimming removed 5 bases at V and 7 bases at J, with 20 bases between. The CDR3 extends over 15 amino acids. Germline V gene lookup returns CDR1 SGHTA and CDR2 FQGNSA. As DNA, the CDR3 is TGTGCCAGCAGCCTAGGACAGAGACGGGGAGGTGAAGCTTTCTTT. Protein sequence: CASSLGQRRGGEAFF. Supplemented by reference TRBV7-2 and TRBJ1-1, the full variable domain reads GAGVSQSPSNKVTEKGKDVELRCDPISGHTALYWYRQSLGQGLEFLIYFQGNSAPDKSGLPSDRFSAERTGGSVSTLTIQRTQQEDSAVYLCASSLGQRRGGEAFFGQGTRLTVV.

Here the CDR3 reads CASSLLGYEQYF. CDR3 in DNA: TGTGCCAGCAGTTTGCTCGGATACGAGCAGTACTTC. The V and J genes are TRBV12-3 or TRBV12-4 and TRBJ2-7; no reliable D call. Trimming stripped 3 bases from V and 4 bases from J, with 7 bases between. This CDR3 region has 12 residues.

The J gene is TRBJ1-1, the V gene TRBV5-1, with a tentative D call TRBD1 (6 bases). Trimming stripped 0 bases from V and 0 bases from J, with 12 bases between. CDR1 and CDR2 from the germline V gene are SGHRS and YFSETQ. This CDR3 is built from 16 residues. The CDR3 region has the DNA TGCGCCAGCAGCTTGGCCGCCGCAGGGGTGAACACTGAAGCTTTCTTT. Protein: CASSLAAAGVNTEAFF.

The gene calls are TRBV5-1 and TRBJ2-3; D unclear. Between the trimmed V and J ends, which lost 2 bases and 0 bases, there was a span of 10 bases. The CDR3 contains 15 residues. Germline assignment: CDR1 SGHRS and CDR2 YFSETQ. Here the CDR3 reads CASSFLSGSTDTQYF. CDR3 coding DNA: TGCGCCAGCAGCTTCCTATCCGGAAGCACAGATACGCAGTATTTT.

The chain combines TRBV2 with TRBJ2-1, with 14 bases aligning to TRBD2. This CDR3 contains 15 residues. Germline V gene lookup returns CDR1 SNHLY and CDR2 FYNNEI. The junction had 2 bases not matched to a gene; V was cut back by 5 bases and J by 5 bases. The CDR3 nucleotides read TGTGCCAGCAGTTGGACTAGCGGGGGGAACAATGAGCAGTTCTTC. As protein: CASSWTSGGNNEQFF.

V usage is TRBV27 and J usage is TRBJ2-3; 11 nucleotides agree with TRBD1. The V segment lost 6 bases and the J segment 2 bases; nucleotides outside the gene matches: 4. Per the germline V gene, CDR1 is MNHEY and CDR2 is SMNVEV (reference sequence). The CDR3 consists of 15 residues. In DNA form, the CDR3 reads TGTGCCAGCAGGAAGGACAGGGGGCACACAGATACGCAGTATTTT. Translated: CASRKDRGHTDTQYF.

The V gene is TRBV30, the J gene TRBJ1-3; the D gene is possibly TRBD1 (6 bases). The V and J ends lost 2 bases and 2 bases respectively, with 10 bases between them. Germline V gene sequence: CDR1 GTSNPN, CDR2 SVGIG (reference sequence). The CDR3 runs 14 residues. The CDR3 here is CAWSPGHPGNTIYF. The DNA of the CDR3 is TGTGCCTGGAGTCCGGGACACCCTGGAAACACCATATATTTT.

This chain connects TRBV28 to TRBJ1-4, with 11 bases lining up with TRBD1. This CDR3 is 15 amino acids long. Germline-derived CDR1 and CDR2 are MDHEN and SYDVKM. Losses at the gene ends were 6 bases for V and 5 bases for J; bases not matched to a gene: 5. The CDR3 protein is CASSRGDRGNEKLFF. The DNA of the CDR3 is TGTGCCAGCAGCCGGGGGGACAGGGGGAATGAAAAACTGTTTTTT.

This clone was picked up a small number of times. The CDR3 sequence: CASSLAVGRGQGHRNYNSPLHF. The CDR3, as DNA: TGTGCCAGCAGCTTAGCAGTGGGAAGGGGACAGGGCCACCGTAACTATAATTCACCCCTCCACTTT. The chain links TRBV7-6 to TRBJ1-6; the match to TRBD1 covers 9 bases. J was trimmed by 3 bases and V by 0 bases; bases with no gene match: 18. This CDR3 contains 22 residues. Germline CDR1 and CDR2: SGHVS and FNYEAQ.

The rearrangement joins TRBV2 to TRBJ2-1; 8 nucleotides line up with TRBD2. Per the germline V gene, CDR1 is SNHLY and CDR2 is FYNNEI. V gave up 6 bases and J gave up 6 bases; unmatched junction bases: 10. The CDR3 is made up of 15 amino acids. CDR3 nucleotide sequence: TGTGCCAGCAGGCTTGCCGGGGGGGTAGGCAATGAGCAGTTCTTC. Its protein product is CASRLAGGVGNEQFF. The entire variable domain, with the rest obtained from reference TRBV2 and TRBJ2-1, is as follows: EPEVTQTPSHQVTQMGQEVILRCVPISNHLYFYWYRQILGQKVEFLVSFYNNEISEKSEIFDDQFSVERPDGSNFTLKIRSTKLEDSAMYFCASRLAGGVGNEQFFGPGTRLTVL.

The chain carries TRBV13 and TRBJ2-7, with a weak D call TRBD2 (5 bases). Germline V gene lookup returns CDR1 PRHDT and CDR2 FYEKMQ (reference sequence). CDR3 size: 18 residues. Trimming cost V 5 bases and J 0 bases, with 23 bases left between them. The CDR3, as DNA: TGTGCCAGCAGCCTCACCGGTGGAGGCGAAACACCCTCCTACGAGCAGTACTTC. Residues: CASSLTGGGETPSYEQYF.

The chain combines TRBV11-2 with TRBJ1-1, with D unclear. Germline-derived CDR1 and CDR2 are SGHAT and FQNNGV. The CDR3 extends over 13 amino acids. V lost 0 bases and J 11 bases, leaving 13 bases between the germline ends. The CDR3 DNA sequence: TGTGCCAGCAGCTTAGATCGAACGGGCGACGCTTTCTTT. Its translation is CASSLDRTGDAFF.

The genes are TRBV21-1 and TRBJ2-3; the table's D call, TRBD1, was not checked against the DNA. TRBV21-1 is an annotated pseudogene. This CDR3 has 16 amino acids. The CDR3 nucleotides read TGTGCCAGCAGCACACTAGACAGGGCCCACACAGATACGCAGTATTTT. This codes for CASSTLDRAHTDTQYF.

The chain recombines TRBV6-5 with TRBJ1-5, with TRBD1 as a possible D gene (6 bases). CDR3 length: 13 residues. Trimming removed 6 bases from V and 5 bases from J, with 11 bases in between. CDR1 is MNHEY, CDR2 SVGAGI, per germline. The CDR3 region has the DNA TGTGCCAGCAGGCCATACAGGGATCAGCCCCAGCATTTT. Its translation is CASRPYRDQPQHF.

The rearrangement links TRBV10-3 to TRBJ2-7, with TRBD2 matching 7 bases. The length of the CDR3 is 14 residues. Germline values: CDR1 ENHRY, CDR2 SYGVKD. V was pared by 2 bases and J by 5 bases, with 6 bases of the junction left unmatched. Here the CDR3 reads CAISEVYGGNEQYF. CDR3 bases: TGTGCCATCAGTGAGGTCTACGGGGGGAACGAGCAGTACTTC.

The rearrangement uses TRBV9 and TRBJ1-1, with D possibly TRBD1 on 5 matching bases. V was cut by 4 bases and J by 3 bases, with 13 bases left in between. The CDR3 runs to 14 residues. CDR1 is SGDLS and CDR2 is YYNGEE in the germline V gene. The DNA of the CDR3 is TGTGCCAGCAGCCTAGACCCGGGGGACACTGAAGCTTTCTTT. It translates to CASSLDPGDTEAFF.

The rearrangement links TRBV12-3 or TRBV12-4 to TRBJ2-2; D is undetermined. The V gene lost 3 bases and the J gene lost 7 bases, with 9 bases spanning the gap. The CDR3 totals 13 residues. CDR3 in DNA: TGTGCCAGCAGTTTGCATGAACACGGGGAGCTGTTTTTT. This encodes CASSLHEHGELFF.

The V gene is TRBV5-4, the J gene TRBJ1-3; 11 nucleotides agree with TRBD1. After removal of 4 bases from V and 4 bases from J, the junction contained 4 bases not matched to a gene. Germline assignment: CDR1 SGHNT and CDR2 YYREEE (reference sequence). The CDR3 loop spans 15 amino acids. CDR3 in amino acids: CASSTGQGGGNTIYF. The CDR3 region has the DNA TGTGCCAGCAGCACGGGACAGGGGGGAGGAAACACCATATATTTT.

The chain carries TRBV7-2 and TRBJ1-1; 7 bases line up with TRBD1. This CDR3 is built from 16 residues. Losses at the gene ends were 5 bases for V and 3 bases for J; bases not matched to a gene: 12. Per germline, CDR1 SGHTA and CDR2 FQGNSA. Here the CDR3 DNA reads TGTGCCAGCAGCCCCGGACAGGTTTTATATTACACTGAAGCTTTCTTT. Translation gives CASSPGQVLYYTEAFF. Supplemented by reference TRBV7-2 and TRBJ1-1, the full variable domain reads GAGVSQSPSNKVTEKGKDVELRCDPISGHTALYWYRQSLGQGLEFLIYFQGNSAPDKSGLPSDRFSAERTGGSVSTLTIQRTQQEDSAVYLCASSPGQVLYYTEAFFGQGTRLTVV.

This clone was recorded a few times. The V call is TRBV24-1, the J call TRBJ2-3; TRBD1 matches 9 bases. CDR1 and CDR2 (germline): KGHDR, SFDVKD. The CDR3 is 14 residues long. J was trimmed by 4 bases and V by 10 bases; bases with no gene match: 8. The CDR3 loop reads CATSGTGRADTQYF. The DNA of the CDR3 is TGTGCCACTTCCGGGACAGGGCGTGCAGATACGCAGTATTTT.

The chain employs TRBV5-1 and TRBJ1-4, with a possible D match to TRBD1 (6 bases). Trimming took off 4 bases at V and 4 bases at J, with 14 bases between the two ends. The CDR3 has 15 amino acids. CDR1 is SGHRS, CDR2 YFSETQ, per germline. Here the CDR3 reads CASSDPTGSNEKLFF. CDR3 DNA: TGCGCCAGCAGCGATCCGACAGGAAGTAATGAAAAACTGTTTTTT. The full variable domain, rest sourced from reference TRBV5-1 and TRBJ1-4, is KAGVTQTPRYLIKTRGQQVTLSCSPISGHRSVSWYQQTPGQGLQFLFEYFSETQRNKGNFPGRFSGRQFSNSRSEMNVSTLELGDSALYLCASSDPTGSNEKLFFGSGTQLSVL.

V and J are TRBV11-2 and TRBJ2-7; the D is unclear. V lost 2 bases to trimming and J lost 2 bases, with 4 bases between them. Germline CDR1 is SGHAT and CDR2 is FQNNGV. This CDR3 spans 12 amino acids. The CDR3 DNA is TGTGCCAGCAGCTTAATGGCCTACGAGCAGTACTTC. Translating gives CASSLMAYEQYF.

The chain has TRBV27 and TRBJ2-1; D is perhaps TRBD2 (6 bases). The germline CDR1 and CDR2 sequences are MNHEY and SMNVEV (reference sequence). The germline V and J ends were trimmed by 6 bases and 6 bases, with 21 bases remaining between them. The CDR3 loop spans 16 amino acids. The CDR3 sequence is CASSSQGVGGSNEQFF. The CDR3, as DNA: TGTGCCAGCAGCTCCCAGGGAGTAGGAGGGAGCAATGAGCAGTTCTTC.